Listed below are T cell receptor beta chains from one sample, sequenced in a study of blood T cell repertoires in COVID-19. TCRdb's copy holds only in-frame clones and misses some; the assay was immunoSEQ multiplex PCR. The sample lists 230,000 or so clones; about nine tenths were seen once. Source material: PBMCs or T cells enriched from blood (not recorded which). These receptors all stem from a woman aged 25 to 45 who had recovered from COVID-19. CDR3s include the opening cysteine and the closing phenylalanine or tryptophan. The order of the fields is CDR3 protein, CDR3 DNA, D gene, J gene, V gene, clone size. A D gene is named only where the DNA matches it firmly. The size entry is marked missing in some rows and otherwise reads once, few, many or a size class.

CDR3 protein: CASSPEQGTYEQYF
CDR3 DNA: TGTGCCAGCTCACCAGAACAGGGGACGTACGAGCAGTACTTC
D gene: TRBD1
J gene: TRBJ2-7
V gene: TRBV18
clone size: .

CDR3 protein: CASSHGTTASYNEQFF
CDR3 DNA: TGTGCCAGCTCACACGGGACAACTGCCTCCTACAATGAGCAGTTCTTC
D gene: .
J gene: TRBJ2-1
V gene: TRBV18
clone size: .

CDR3 protein: CASGGSGTEAFF
CDR3 DNA: TGTGCCAGCGGGGGGAGTGGGACTGAAGCTTTCTTT
D gene: .
J gene: TRBJ1-1
V gene: TRBV3-1/TRBV3-2
clone size: .

CDR3 protein: CASSQLSGGHEQFF
CDR3 DNA: TGTGCCAGCAGCCAGCTGAGCGGGGGACATGAGCAGTTCTTC
D gene: TRBD2
J gene: TRBJ2-1
V gene: TRBV14
clone size: .

CDR3 protein: CASSSTLSSYNSPLHF
CDR3 DNA: TGTGCCAGCAGTTCTACACTAAGCTCCTATAATTCACCCCTCCACTTT
D gene: .
J gene: TRBJ1-6
V gene: TRBV7-2
clone size: .

CDR3 protein: CASSLGYPTGVSTDTQYF
CDR3 DNA: TGCGCCAGCAGCTTGGGATACCCGACAGGAGTTAGCACAGATACGCAGTATTTT
D gene: .
J gene: TRBJ2-3
V gene: TRBV5-1
clone size: .

CDR3 protein: CASSSDPTIREEYF
CDR3 DNA: TGTGCCAGCAGCTCTGATCCTACTATACGGGAGGAGTATTTT
D gene: TRBD2
J gene: TRBJ2-3
V gene: TRBV5-4
clone size: .

CDR3 protein: CASSLARGAWYEQYF
CDR3 DNA: TGTGCCAGCAGCTTGGCCAGGGGAGCATGGTACGAGCAGTACTTC
D gene: .
J gene: TRBJ2-7
V gene: TRBV5-5
clone size: once

CDR3 protein: CASSPARYTDTQYF
CDR3 DNA: TGTGCCAGCTCGCCTGCGAGGTACACAGATACGCAGTATTTT
D gene: .
J gene: TRBJ2-3
V gene: TRBV18
clone size: .

CDR3 protein: CASSRRADTEAFF
CDR3 DNA: TGTGCCAGCAGCCGAAGAGCGGACACTGAAGCTTTCTTT
D gene: .
J gene: TRBJ1-1
V gene: TRBV7-3
clone size: .

CDR3 protein: CASSSTNTGELFF
CDR3 DNA: TGTGCCAGCAGTTCTACGAACACCGGGGAGCTGTTTTTT
D gene: .
J gene: TRBJ2-2
V gene: TRBV12-3/TRBV12-4
clone size: .

CDR3 protein: CASSYRGRDQPQHF
CDR3 DNA: TGTGCCAGCAGTTACAGGGGGCGCGATCAGCCCCAGCATTTT
D gene: TRBD1
J gene: TRBJ1-5
V gene: TRBV6-5
clone size: .

CDR3 protein: CASSLALGANVLTF
CDR3 DNA: TGTGCCAGCAGCTTGGCCCTGGGGGCCAACGTCCTGACTTTC
D gene: .
J gene: TRBJ2-6
V gene: TRBV5-6
clone size: .

CDR3 protein: CASSAYPGPNTEAFF
CDR3 DNA: TGTGCCAGCAGCGCCTATCCGGGTCCAAACACTGAAGCTTTCTTT
D gene: .
J gene: TRBJ1-1
V gene: TRBV6-6
clone size: .

CDR3 protein: CASDRLAPSYEQYF
CDR3 DNA: TGTGCCAGCGACCGACTAGCGCCATCCTACGAGCAGTACTTC
D gene: TRBD2
J gene: TRBJ2-7
V gene: TRBV6-8
clone size: .

CDR3 protein: CASTLGDLNQPQHF
CDR3 DNA: TGTGCCAGTACCCTGGGAGATCTCAATCAGCCCCAGCATTTT
D gene: .
J gene: TRBJ1-5
V gene: TRBV19
clone size: .

CDR3 protein: CASSFGTEAFF
CDR3 DNA: TGCGCCAGCAGCTTCGGTACTGAAGCTTTCTTT
D gene: .
J gene: TRBJ1-1
V gene: TRBV5-1
clone size: few

CDR3 protein: CASSERTARSGNTIYF
CDR3 DNA: TGTGCCAGCAGCGAAAGGACAGCCCGCTCTGGAAACACCATATATTTT
D gene: .
J gene: TRBJ1-3
V gene: TRBV7-6
clone size: few

CDR3 protein: CASRPLGARGSYNEQFF
CDR3 DNA: TGTGCCAGCAGGCCTTTGGGGGCAAGGGGCTCCTACAATGAGCAGTTCTTC
D gene: .
J gene: TRBJ2-1
V gene: TRBV6-2/TRBV6-3
clone size: .

CDR3 protein: CASSLTDRGYTEAFF
CDR3 DNA: TGCGCCAGCAGCTTGACGGACAGGGGGTACACTGAAGCTTTCTTT
D gene: TRBD1
J gene: TRBJ1-1
V gene: TRBV5-1
clone size: .

CDR3 protein: CARSLQLRNEKLFF
CDR3 DNA: TGTGCCAGAAGCTTACAGCTACGAAATGAAAAACTGTTTTTT
D gene: .
J gene: TRBJ1-4
V gene: TRBV5-3
clone size: .

CDR3 protein: CATEQESHQETQYF
CDR3 DNA: TGTGCCACCGAGCAAGAAAGCCACCAAGAGACCCAGTACTTC
D gene: .
J gene: TRBJ2-5
V gene: TRBV10-3
clone size: .

CDR3 protein: CASSPDIPNTEAFF
CDR3 DNA: TGTGCCAGCAGCCCGGACATTCCGAACACTGAAGCTTTCTTT
D gene: .
J gene: TRBJ1-1
V gene: TRBV5-6
clone size: .

CDR3 protein: CASSLAVRNEQFF
CDR3 DNA: TGTGCCAGCAGCTTAGCGGTGCGGAATGAGCAGTTCTTC
D gene: .
J gene: TRBJ2-1
V gene: TRBV7-2
clone size: .

CDR3 protein: CASSNLMRFGTDTQYF
CDR3 DNA: TGTGCCAGTAGTAACCTTATGCGTTTTGGCACAGATACGCAGTATTTT
D gene: .
J gene: TRBJ2-3
V gene: TRBV19
clone size: .

CDR3 protein: CASSEEAASTDTQYF
CDR3 DNA: TGTGCCAGCAGTGAAGAAGCGGCTAGCACAGATACGCAGTATTTT
D gene: .
J gene: TRBJ2-3
V gene: TRBV2
clone size: once

CDR3 protein: CASSVDNNYGYTF
CDR3 DNA: TGTGCCAGCAGCGTAGATAATAACTATGGCTACACCTTC
D gene: .
J gene: TRBJ1-2
V gene: TRBV9
clone size: once

CDR3 protein: CASSQGLAGGQETQYF
CDR3 DNA: TGTGCCAGCAGCCAGGGACTAGCGGGGGGCCAAGAGACCCAGTACTTC
D gene: TRBD2
J gene: TRBJ2-5
V gene: TRBV14
clone size: .

CDR3 protein: CASSKSLAGVHEQFF
CDR3 DNA: TGTGCCAGTAGTAAGTCTCTAGCGGGGGTTCATGAGCAGTTCTTC
D gene: TRBD2
J gene: TRBJ2-1
V gene: TRBV19
clone size: .

CDR3 protein: CASSFPVTGLSSYNEQFF
CDR3 DNA: TGTGCCAGCAGCTTCCCTGTGACAGGCCTTAGCTCCTACAATGAGCAGTTCTTC
D gene: .
J gene: TRBJ2-1
V gene: TRBV7-9
clone size: .

CDR3 protein: CASSLAGDREPPPGGYTF
CDR3 DNA: TGTGCCAGCAGCTTAGCGGGGGACAGGGAGCCTCCCCCGGGGGGCTACACCTTC
D gene: TRBD1
J gene: TRBJ1-2
V gene: TRBV7-9
clone size: .

CDR3 protein: CAISGIQDRANEQFF
CDR3 DNA: TGTGCCATCAGTGGAATCCAAGACAGGGCTAATGAGCAGTTCTTC
D gene: TRBD1
J gene: TRBJ2-1
V gene: TRBV10-3
clone size: .

CDR3 protein: CASSPDRVEQPQHF
CDR3 DNA: TGTGCCAGCAGTCCCGACAGGGTCGAACAGCCCCAGCATTTT
D gene: TRBD1
J gene: TRBJ1-5
V gene: TRBV27
clone size: .

CDR3 protein: CATSRGWGQSTEQYF
CDR3 DNA: TGTGCCACCAGCAGAGGGTGGGGGCAATCGACCGAGCAGTACTTC
D gene: .
J gene: TRBJ2-7
V gene: TRBV15
clone size: .

CDR3 protein: CASSPRDFGTDTQYF
CDR3 DNA: TGTGCCAGCAGTCCCCGGGACTTCGGCACAGATACGCAGTATTTT
D gene: .
J gene: TRBJ2-3
V gene: TRBV27
clone size: .

CDR3 protein: CAAQGSGQGYTF
CDR3 DNA: TGTGCCGCCCAGGGTTCGGGTCAAGGCTACACCTTC
D gene: .
J gene: TRBJ1-2
V gene: TRBV10-3
clone size: .

CDR3 protein: CASRGGGDEQFF
CDR3 DNA: TGTGCCAGCAGAGGGGGGGGAGATGAGCAGTTCTTC
D gene: .
J gene: TRBJ2-1
V gene: TRBV5-7
clone size: once

CDR3 protein: CASSLRTSGTNTGELFF
CDR3 DNA: TGTGCCAGCAGTTTACGGACTAGCGGGACAAACACCGGGGAGCTGTTTTTT
D gene: TRBD2
J gene: TRBJ2-2
V gene: TRBV27
clone size: .

CDR3 protein: CASSQRQANTGELFF
CDR3 DNA: TGCGCCAGCAGCCAGCGACAGGCGAACACCGGGGAGCTGTTTTTT
D gene: .
J gene: TRBJ2-2
V gene: TRBV4-1
clone size: .

CDR3 protein: CASDGGNTEAFF
CDR3 DNA: TGTGCCAGCGACGGCGGGAACACTGAAGCTTTCTTT
D gene: .
J gene: TRBJ1-1
V gene: TRBV25-1
clone size: .

CDR3 protein: CASSSPAGGAFFSTDTQYF
CDR3 DNA: TGTGCCAGCAGCTCTCCAGCGGGGGGGGCTTTCTTCTCCACAGATACGCAGTATTTT
D gene: TRBD2
J gene: TRBJ2-3
V gene: TRBV11-2
clone size: .

CDR3 protein: CASSLGSGNQPQHF
CDR3 DNA: TGTGCCAGCAGCTTAGGTTCAGGGAATCAGCCCCAGCATTTT
D gene: .
J gene: TRBJ1-5
V gene: TRBV7-2
clone size: .

CDR3 protein: CASSPIGQNEQYF
CDR3 DNA: TGTGCCAGCAGCCCTATAGGACAGAACGAGCAGTACTTC
D gene: .
J gene: TRBJ2-7
V gene: TRBV3-1/TRBV3-2
clone size: .

CDR3 protein: CASSLAGAGAAEAFF
CDR3 DNA: TGTGCCAGCAGCTTGGCCGGTGCGGGGGCGGCTGAAGCTTTCTTT
D gene: .
J gene: TRBJ1-1
V gene: TRBV5-4
clone size: .

CDR3 protein: CARWVRTGGPTNEKLFF
CDR3 DNA: TGTGCCAGGTGGGTGCGAACAGGGGGACCAACTAATGAAAAACTGTTTTTT
D gene: TRBD1
J gene: TRBJ1-4
V gene: TRBV3-1/TRBV3-2
clone size: .

CDR3 protein: CSATSGGPYEQYF
CDR3 DNA: TGCAGCGCGACTAGCGGGGGGCCCTACGAGCAGTACTTC
D gene: TRBD2
J gene: TRBJ2-7
V gene: TRBV29-1
clone size: .

CDR3 protein: CASRDSYTEAFF
CDR3 DNA: TGTGCCAGCCGGGACTCCTACACTGAAGCTTTCTTT
D gene: .
J gene: TRBJ1-1
V gene: TRBV6-5
clone size: .

CDR3 protein: CASSLLQGRGEAFF
CDR3 DNA: TGTGCCAGCAGCTTGCTACAGGGTCGGGGTGAAGCTTTCTTT
D gene: .
J gene: TRBJ1-1
V gene: TRBV11-2
clone size: .

CDR3 protein: CASSQDLINQPQHF
CDR3 DNA: TGTGCCAGCAGCCAAGACCTAATCAATCAGCCCCAGCATTTT
D gene: .
J gene: TRBJ1-5
V gene: TRBV3-1/TRBV3-2
clone size: .

CDR3 protein: CSVDDRVYGYTF
CDR3 DNA: TGCAGCGTTGACGACAGAGTTTATGGCTACACCTTC
D gene: .
J gene: TRBJ1-2
V gene: TRBV29-1
clone size: .

CDR3 protein: CASSLAAVQETQYF
CDR3 DNA: TGTGCCAGCAGCTTGGCGGCGGTGCAAGAGACCCAGTACTTC
D gene: .
J gene: TRBJ2-5
V gene: TRBV5-6
clone size: .

CDR3 protein: CASEIRGTGEAFF
CDR3 DNA: TGTGCCAGCGAAATAAGGGGAACTGGTGAAGCTTTCTTT
D gene: .
J gene: TRBJ1-1
V gene: TRBV12-3/TRBV12-4
clone size: .

CDR3 protein: CASSLKTYRGFNTEAFF
CDR3 DNA: TGTGCCAGCAGCTTGAAGACCTACAGGGGTTTTAACACTGAAGCTTTCTTT
D gene: TRBD1
J gene: TRBJ1-1
V gene: TRBV7-9
clone size: .

CDR3 protein: CASSPSETDYTGELFF
CDR3 DNA: TGTGCCAGCAGCCCTAGCGAGACCGATTACACCGGGGAGCTGTTTTTT
D gene: .
J gene: TRBJ2-2
V gene: TRBV3-1/TRBV3-2
clone size: .